The entry that follows covers one TCR beta chain sequence. The data belong to a study of monozygotic twins with inflammatory bowel disease. TCRdb derives one entry per CDR3 protein from the 5' RACE reads, leaving out DNA. The ten top clones account for 9.5% to 15%, within a sample of about 110,000 distinct CDR3 sequences. This CDR3 spans 13 amino acids. In germline, CDR1 is MDHEN, CDR2 SYDVKM. The sample consisted of blood. The rearrangement links TRBV28 to TRBJ2-5; TCRdb picks TRBD1, but there is no DNA to check that call. This receptor was taken from a human donor with ulcerative colitis or Crohn's disease, or a healthy co-twin of an affected twin (not recorded which). The CDR3 spells CASTRTGLETQYF. Filled out from reference TRBV28 and TRBJ2-5, the complete variable domain reads DVKVTQSSRYLVKRTGEKVFLECVQDMDHENMFWYRQDPGLGLRLIYFSYDVKMKEKGDIPEGYSVSREKKERFSLILESASTNQTSMYLCASTRTGLETQYFGPGTRLLVL.